This is a list of T cell receptor beta chains from one sample in a study of monozygotic twins with inflammatory bowel disease. No DNA is given; TCRdb re-called the 5' RACE reads and lists each CDR3 protein once. There are fewer than 450,000 distinct CDR3 sequences in the sample, with 2.5% to 3% held by the top ten. Sequenced sample: blood. Source of these receptors: a human donor with ulcerative colitis or Crohn's disease, or a healthy co-twin of an affected twin (not recorded which). CDR3s include the opening cysteine and the closing phenylalanine or tryptophan.

CDR3aa,j_gene,v_gene,len
CATSRDVGTQPQHF,TRBJ1-5,TRBV15,14
CASSLVGEEQYF,TRBJ2-7,TRBV5-1,12
CSARTGARGNQPQHF,TRBJ1-5,TRBV20-1,15
CSVEGGKGTDTQYF,TRBJ2-3,TRBV29-1,14
CASSPYRDTYQPQHF,TRBJ1-5,TRBV18,15
CASSPSGGGTGELFF,TRBJ2-2,TRBV9,15
CSARDLAGNSYEQYF,TRBJ2-7,TRBV20-1,15
CAISGRGQSTDTQYF,TRBJ2-3,TRBV10-3,15
CASRPDRGKSPYGYTF,TRBJ1-2,TRBV6-2/TRBV6-3,16
CASSLDEIGRLISPLHF,TRBJ1-6,TRBV5-1,17
CASSYGDRDGETQYF,TRBJ2-5,TRBV5-1,15
CASKPLLGDIQYF,TRBJ2-4,TRBV27,13
CASSFPLTGKSRINYEQYF,TRBJ2-7,TRBV11-2,19
CASQRRGAVETQYF,TRBJ2-5,TRBV7-2,14
CASAGGGNQPQHF,TRBJ1-5,TRBV7-9,13
CASSVGGTDYNEQFF,TRBJ2-1,TRBV9,15
CASSPSITGAGNEQFF,TRBJ2-1,TRBV7-2,16
CASSQEPAPFVHEQFF,TRBJ2-1,TRBV4-1,16
CASSINPGTGVRKTQYF,TRBJ2-5,TRBV5-4,17
CASSLVGGDNYGYTF,TRBJ1-2,TRBV7-9,15
CASSQDVGDPTDTQYF,TRBJ2-3,TRBV14,16
CASSQDSGAVTDTQYF,TRBJ2-3,TRBV3-1,16
CASSLAVELLNTEAFF,TRBJ1-1,TRBV12-3/TRBV12-4,16
CASSSGGTGELFF,TRBJ2-2,TRBV28,13
CASSPTGTAYEQYF,TRBJ2-7,TRBV19,14
CSARLAGIYEQYF,TRBJ2-7,TRBV20-1,13
CASSPGLAGAFSYNEQFF,TRBJ2-1,TRBV12-3/TRBV12-4,18
CASSRSRAYEQYF,TRBJ2-7,TRBV7-3,13
CASSAGTSGGRKYF,TRBJ2-3,TRBV7-2,14
CASSPRGVYEQYF,TRBJ2-7,TRBV18,13
CASSPRSQAPSYEQYF,TRBJ2-7,TRBV19,16
CASSFRQGKIGYEQYF,TRBJ2-7,TRBV6-2/TRBV6-3,16
CASSSRNQGTEAFF,TRBJ1-1,TRBV27,14
CASSQRPSGGGNEQFF,TRBJ2-1,TRBV4-3,16
CASRPGVGTEAFF,TRBJ1-1,TRBV19,13
CAISHAQGKETQYF,TRBJ2-5,TRBV10-3,14
CASRGGQFNTEAFF,TRBJ1-1,TRBV28,14
CASSLGGYDKAFF,TRBJ1-1,TRBV5-6,13
CASSLSAGPGLKYGYTF,TRBJ1-2,TRBV11-2,17
CASSFGKGGDTQYF,TRBJ2-3,TRBV5-1,14
CASSQVLGADTEAFF,TRBJ1-1,TRBV3-1,15
CASSRRSTDTQYF,TRBJ2-3,TRBV14,13
CASSQDVRTWNQPQHF,TRBJ1-5,TRBV4-2,16
CSAPPSAKEQFF,TRBJ2-1,TRBV20-1,12
CASSAGQGIRQPQHF,TRBJ1-5,TRBV9,15
CATSEGPQSHYEQYF,TRBJ2-7,TRBV24-1,15
CASSVGLSYEQYF,TRBJ2-7,TRBV9,13
CASSQVGNTIYF,TRBJ1-3,TRBV3-1,12
CARSFYNEQFF,TRBJ2-1,TRBV5-3,11
CASSQGAQTNNQPQHF,TRBJ1-5,TRBV4-2,16
CASSLVLAEIYEQYF,TRBJ2-7,TRBV13,15
CASTLAGGHINYNEQFF,TRBJ2-1,TRBV12-3/TRBV12-4,17
CASSQEGPGRSYEQYF,TRBJ2-7,TRBV4-3,16
CASSRRGESKGTEAFF,TRBJ1-1,TRBV5-4,16